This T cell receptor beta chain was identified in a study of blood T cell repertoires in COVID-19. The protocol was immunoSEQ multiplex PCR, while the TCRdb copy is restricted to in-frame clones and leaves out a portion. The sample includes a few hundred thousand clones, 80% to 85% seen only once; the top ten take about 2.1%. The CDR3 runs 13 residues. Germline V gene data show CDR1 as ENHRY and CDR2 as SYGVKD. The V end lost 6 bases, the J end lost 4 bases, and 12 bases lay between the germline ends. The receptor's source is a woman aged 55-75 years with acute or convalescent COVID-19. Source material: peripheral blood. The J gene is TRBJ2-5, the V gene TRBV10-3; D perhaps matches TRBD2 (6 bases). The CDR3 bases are TGTGCCATCAGGGGGGAGGTGGGAGAGACCCAGTACTTC. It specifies CAIRGEVGETQYF.